These 15 T cell receptor beta chains were sequenced from one sample in a study of T cells in Graves' hyperthyroidism and ophthalmopathy. From RNA transcripts, TCR beta CDR3 regions were amplified. In the first-round RT-PCR of the TCR CDR3, the HTBI primer set was used. MiXCR was run by TCRdb on the multiplex PCR reads, yielding one entry per CDR3 protein. This sample has 450,000 to 650,000 distinct CDR3 sequences, with about 20% found just once. The material sequenced was blood. The origin of the receptors is a man aged 18 to 29 with Graves' hyperthyroidism.

This clonotype appeared once. This rearrangement joins TRBV15 to TRBJ1-5, with TRBD1 as a possible D gene (5 bases). The V end was cut by 0 bases, the J end by 6 bases, with 12 bases between. This CDR3 contains 15 residues. The germline gives CDR1 LNHNV, CDR2 YYDKDF (reference sequence). Here the CDR3 DNA reads TGTGCCACCAGCAGAGATCAGGGAGTAAGTCAGCCCCAGCATTTT. Amino acid sequence: CATSRDQGVSQPQHF.

This clonotype was picked up many times. The CDR3 end shows no conserved phenylalanine or tryptophan, and so a read error is likely. The chain's CDR3 is CASSVTGRRNTEAFL. In DNA, the CDR3 is TGTGCCAGCAGCGTGACAGGGAGGCGAAACACTGAAGCTTTCCTT. J is TRBJ1-1 and V is TRBV9, with 7 bases matching TRBD1. Germline loops: CDR1 SGDLS, CDR2 YYNGEE. Trimming removed 2 bases from V and 2 bases from J; junction bases left unmatched: 6. The CDR3 is made up of 15 amino acids.

This clonotype was seen more than once but under ten times. The chain carries TRBV5-1 and TRBJ1-1; a weak D match, TRBD1 (5 bases). Germline V CDR1 and CDR2: SGHRS, YFSETQ. V was cut by 4 bases and J by 6 bases, with 19 bases left in between. The CDR3 has 15 residues. CDR3 residues: CASSPRAGMMAEAFF. Here the CDR3 DNA reads TGCGCCAGCAGCCCCCGCGCAGGGATGATGGCTGAAGCTTTCTTT.

This clonotype has at least ten counts. The rearrangement joins TRBV28 to TRBJ1-6; perhaps TRBD1 as D (5 bases). The germline V gene has CDR1 MDHEN and CDR2 SYDVKM. The V and J ends lost 4 bases and 7 bases respectively, with 14 bases between them. This CDR3 is 15 amino acids long. The CDR3 loop is CASSYPGTVNSPLHF. The CDR3 DNA reads TGTGCCAGCAGTTACCCCGGGACGGTCAATTCACCCCTCCACTTT.

In its sample, this clonotype was seen many times. The CDR3, as DNA: TGTGCCAGCAGAAGCCGTAGTCTTTCTGGGGCCAACGTCCTGACTTTC. Translating gives CASRSRSLSGANVLTF. This chain uses TRBV2 with TRBJ2-6; no definite D call. The CDR3 runs 16 residues. Germline assignment: CDR1 SNHLY and CDR2 FYNNEI. The germline V and J ends were trimmed by 6 bases and 1 base, with 13 bases remaining between them.

This chain joins TRBV3-1 and TRBJ2-7; tentatively, D is TRBD2 (6 bases). The CDR3 spans 12 residues. The ends were cut back, 4 bases at V and 7 bases at J, with 11 bases in the middle. CDR1 LGHDT and CDR2 YNNKEL come from the germline V gene (reference sequence). CDR3 sequence: CASSLTAGEQYF. DNA for the CDR3: TGTGCCAGCAGCCTCACTGCGGGGGAGCAGTACTTC.

This clonotype was observed once. One end of the junction does not line up with germline, which may come from a read error. The chain combines TRBV6-4 with TRBJ2-5, with TRBD2 as a possible D gene (7 bases). The germline V gene has CDR1 MRHNA and CDR2 SNTAGT. This CDR3 is 14 amino acids long. The CDR3 DNA sequence: TGTGCCTGCAGTTCCCGGGGGGCCCGGGAGACCCAGTACTTC. Translating gives CACSSRGARETQYF.

In this sample, this clonotype turned up many times. CDR3 region: CASSLGGPRTGELFF. DNA for the CDR3: TGTGCCAGCAGCTTGGGGGGACCGCGCACCGGGGAGCTGTTTTTT. This sequence joins TRBV5-6 and TRBJ2-2, with D perhaps matching TRBD1 or TRBD2 (5 bases each). The germline V and J ends were trimmed by 0 bases and 4 bases, with 10 bases remaining between them. CDR1 and CDR2 from the germline V gene are SGHDT and YYEEEE. The length of the CDR3 is 15 residues.

On this clonotype: Since a much larger clone is just one base distant, this may be a read error. The CDR3: CTSRRELSYEQYF. The CDR3 region has the DNA TGTACCAGCAGGCGCGAACTTTCCTACGAGCAGTACTTC. The rearrangement joins TRBV27 to TRBJ2-7; D gene ambiguous. From germline, CDR1 is MNHEY and CDR2 SMNVEV (reference sequence). The CDR3 is 13 amino acids.

The rearrangement links TRBV20-1 to TRBJ1-1; 9 bases align to TRBD1. Germline CDR1 and CDR2: DFQATT and SNEGSKA (reference sequence). This CDR3 spans 14 amino acids. Losses at the gene ends were 4 bases for V and 1 base for J; bases not matched to a gene: 4. CDR3 sequence reads: CSAKRGQGNTEAFF. DNA of the CDR3: TGCAGTGCTAAAAGGGGACAGGGGAACACTGAAGCTTTCTTT.

This clonotype came up many times. The V call is TRBV20-1, the J call TRBJ1-2, with D unclear. This CDR3 region has 11 residues. Deletions cut 3 bases from V and 6 bases from J, with 8 bases between. CDR1 and CDR2 (germline): DFQATT, SNEGSKA (reference sequence). CDR3 DNA sequence: TGCAGTGCTAGTATAGGGAATGGCTACACCTTC. This encodes CSASIGNGYTF.

This clonotype was counted ten times or more. V is TRBV5-1 and J is TRBJ1-1, with D perhaps TRBD1 (6 bases). There are 15 residues in the CDR3. The V and J ends lost 5 bases and 1 base respectively, with 15 bases between them. Germline V gives CDR1 SGHRS, CDR2 YFSETQ. Written as DNA, the CDR3 is TGCGCCAGCAGGAGCCACGGGGGCAGGAACACTGAAGCTTTCTTT. Its protein product is CASRSHGGRNTEAFF.

This clonotype was seen at least ten times. V is TRBV4-1 and J is TRBJ2-5; D unresolved. V gave up 0 bases and J gave up 5 bases, with 7 bases separating them. Germline-derived CDR1 and CDR2 are MGHRA and YSYEKL. The CDR3 consists of 13 residues. The CDR3 DNA follows: TGCGCCAGCAGCCAAGAACCCGCGGAGACCCAGTACTTC. It translates to CASSQEPAETQYF.

The table lists this clonotype with a few counts. This sequence joins TRBV12-3 or TRBV12-4 and TRBJ2-3; D perhaps matches TRBD2 (6 bases). CDR3 length: 14 amino acids. The ends were cut back, 9 bases at V and 4 bases at J, with 17 bases in the middle. CDR3 sequence reads: CASIYGGGPDTQYF. The CDR3 DNA is TGTGCCAGTATATATGGAGGAGGGCCAGATACGCAGTATTTT.

This clonotype was observed a few times. The V call is TRBV28, the J call TRBJ2-4; 10 bases align to TRBD1. Germline V gene lookup returns CDR1 MDHEN and CDR2 SYDVKM. The CDR3 consists of 17 residues. Unmatched junction bases numbered 14, after V lost 6 bases and J lost 6 bases. As DNA, the CDR3 is TGTGCCAGCAGCCTAAGCCGGGACAGGGGTCCGAGAAACATTCAGTACTTC. Translation gives CASSLSRDRGPRNIQYF.